In this sample, the clone carrying this TCR beta chain turned up a few times. This sample stems from a study of patients and donors after allogeneic stem cell transplantation. One entry per CDR3 protein results from TCRdb running MiXCR on the RT-PCR reads. Among some 960,000 distinct CDR3 sequences listed, more than 15% were seen once. This CDR3 is built from 16 residues. The J gene is TRBJ2-1, the V gene TRBV12-1. TRBV12-1 is given as a pseudogene. The origin of this receptor is a human donor who was either an allogeneic HSCT recipient or a stem cell or donor lymphocyte infusion donor (not recorded which). It is not recorded whose cells these are; they may come from a transplant donor. The sequenced material came from blood, either unsorted or a sorted T cell fraction (not recorded which). In DNA, the CDR3 is TGTGCCAGCAGCTTTGCGAACGGTAGAAGCTACAATGAGCAGTTCTTC. Encoded protein: CASSFANGRSYNEQFF.